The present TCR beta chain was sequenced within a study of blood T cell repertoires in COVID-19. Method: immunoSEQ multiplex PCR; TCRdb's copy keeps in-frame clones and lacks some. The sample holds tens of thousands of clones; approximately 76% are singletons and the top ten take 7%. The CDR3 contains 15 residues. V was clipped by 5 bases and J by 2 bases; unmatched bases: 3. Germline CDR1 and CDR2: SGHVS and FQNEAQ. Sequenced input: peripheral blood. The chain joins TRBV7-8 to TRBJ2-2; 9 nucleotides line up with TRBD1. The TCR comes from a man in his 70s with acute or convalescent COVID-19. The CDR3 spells CASSTGQGNTGELFF. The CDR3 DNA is TGTGCCAGCAGCACGGGACAGGGAAACACCGGGGAGCTGTTTTTT. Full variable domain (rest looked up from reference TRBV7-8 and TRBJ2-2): GAGVSQSPRYKVAKRGQDVALRCDPISGHVSLFWYQQALGQGPEFLTYFQNEAQLDKSGLPSDRFFAERPEGSVSTLKIQRTQQEDSAVYLCASSTGQGNTGELFFGEGSRLTVL.